The T cell receptor beta chain under discussion was sequenced for a study of vaccination effects on CD4 cells after COVID-19. TCRdb keeps only in-frame clones here, not all; method: immunoSEQ multiplex PCR. The table shows about 38,000 clones, with about 81% occurring only once. Study-level results: Of the vaccine-induced clones from healthy vaccinees, merely 1 of 255 recognized common cold coronaviruses as well.

It was after roughly ten days of culture that CD4+ T cells were isolated. Germline V gene sequence: CDR1 LNHDA, CDR2 SQIVND (reference sequence). The CDR3 spans 13 residues. The ends were cut back, 5 bases at V and 7 bases at J, with 9 bases in the middle. In regard to this clone: Its specificity is not known.

Sequenced material: CD4+ T cells from PBMCs cultured without peptide, taken before COVID-19 vaccination. The rearrangement uses TRBV19 and TRBJ1-6, with TRBD1 as a possible D gene (5 bases). The TCR sequence derives from a human donor who received a COVID-19 vaccine. The CDR3 loop reads CASSGDGNSPLHF. DNA of the CDR3: TGTGCCAGTAGTGGGGACGGGAATTCACCCCTCCACTTT.